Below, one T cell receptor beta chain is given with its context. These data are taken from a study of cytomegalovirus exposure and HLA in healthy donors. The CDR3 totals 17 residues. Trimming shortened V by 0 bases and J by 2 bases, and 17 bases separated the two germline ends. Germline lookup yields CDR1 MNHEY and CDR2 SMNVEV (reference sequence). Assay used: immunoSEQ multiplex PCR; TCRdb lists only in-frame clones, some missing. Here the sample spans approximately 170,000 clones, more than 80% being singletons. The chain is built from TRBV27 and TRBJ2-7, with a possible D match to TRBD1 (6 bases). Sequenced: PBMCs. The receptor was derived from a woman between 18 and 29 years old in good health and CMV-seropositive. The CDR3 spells CASSLSTTQGYTYEQYF. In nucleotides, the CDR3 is TGTGCCAGCAGTTTATCGACGACCCAGGGGTATACCTACGAGCAGTACTTC.